The following is a T cell receptor (beta chain) sequence with its context. It was with a sample-barcoded 5' primer and a J-beta primer mix that a second PCR of about 7 to 12 cycles was run. Tagging of each cDNA molecule was performed by a template-switch adaptor with 12 random nucleotides. MiXCR, applied by TCRdb to the 5' RACE reads, yields one record per CDR3 protein. The table includes about 1.4 million distinct CDR3 sequences, roughly 64% detected once. The sample comes from a study of blood T cells in healthy people across ages. The receptor's source is a man between 18 and 35 years old in good health. The sample comprised blood.

This CDR3 is CASSLGNLGEQFF. CDR3 nucleotide sequence: TGTGCCAGCAGTTTAGGCAATTTGGGTGAGCAGTTCTTC. The chain uses TRBV12-3 or TRBV12-4 and TRBJ2-1, with D uncertain. Between the trimmed V and J ends, which lost 1 base and 9 bases, there was a span of 10 bases. CDR3 length: 13 residues.